This TCR beta chain is drawn from a study of blood T cells in healthy people across ages (dated by TCRdb to the mid-2010s). Study-wide context: In model experiments, template switching captured roughly one uniquely barcoded TCR beta cDNA molecule for every two T cells. Using deep sequencing normalized with unique cDNA molecular identifiers, the study measured how TCR beta repertoire diversity changes with age. The donors were split into four age groups: young (average approximately 16 years), middle-aged (about 40), aged (over 55) and long-lived (roughly 88). To avoid experimental bias, donors of different ages were spread randomly across the sequencing lanes. The study analyzed two additional independent replicas of 1 million unique cDNA reads from the same blood draw for two donors, one aged 18 to 29 and one aged 80 or older.

As concerns this clonotype: What antigen it recognizes has not been identified. No base quality information exists; no much larger clone differs at one position.

From the germline V gene, CDR1 is SGHRS and CDR2 is YFSETQ. The CDR3, from cysteine to phenylalanine, totals 14 residues. Kept here is only the CDR3 DNA, which spans 42 bases and is read in frame from base 1. Overall study outcomes, separate from this receptor: Because the CMV infection status of the donors was unknown, age-related changes in expanded clonotypes may potentially have been confounded. Estimates of total diversity based on one million sequenced T cells were regarded as lower bounds and as underestimates. The long-lived group showed more naive CD4+ T cells, fewer expanded clones and increased TCR diversity than the aged group, suggesting age selection. Because profiling used bulk unsorted PBMCs, naive and antigen-experienced compartments could not be compared conclusively. Observed TCR beta diversity per million T cells fell roughly linearly with age, and a significant reduction was already apparent by age around 39. The percentage of naive T cells measured by flow cytometry correlated strongly with observed TCR beta diversity.

Receptor libraries were prepared by 5' RACE. The listed sequencing device is Illumina HiSeq 2500. A second 7 to 11 cycle PCR used a sample-barcoded 5' primer and a J-beta primer mix. A unique molecular identifier was introduced onto each TCR beta cDNA molecule by a template-switch 5' adaptor carrying 12 random nucleotides. Each sample yielded at least 3 million CDR3-containing paired-end reads. First-strand cDNA was synthesized from all RNA with the Mint cDNA synthesis kit, primed by a TRBC-specific oligonucleotide. After uracil-DNA glycosylase treatment, a first 18-cycle PCR used universal primers M1SS and BC2_uni_R on all cDNA. The authors processed their data as follows. Normalization of each sample was performed by random selection of 1 million high-quality reads, each carrying a distinct molecular identifier. Reads sharing molecular identifiers were discarded rather than binned into consensus sequences. MiTCR, run with a Q25 quality threshold and the strictest error-elimination algorithm, handled CDR3 identification, clonotype clustering and error correction. Lower-bound total TCR beta diversity was estimated with a nonparametric unseen species model using Euler transformation. TCRdb reprocessing: public reads trimmed at Q25 with fastp, clones called with MiXCR, in-frame beta chains kept. Merged by CDR3 protein, the rows form single entries marked with the most common genes and DNA. V and J calls and clone size were set by TCRdb, not the authors. The table for this sample lists over 700,000 distinct CDR3 sequences; around half of them were counted only once. The ten most abundant clones make up roughly 37% of the sample.

Donors were 39 systemically healthy Caucasian individuals from Russia aged roughly 6 to 95 years. Each donor gave ten milliliters of peripheral blood, drawn into EDTA-treated Vacutainer tubes. Ficoll-Paque density-gradient centrifugation was used to isolate PBMCs, with at least 6.5 million per sample. Trizol reagent was used to extract total RNA from the PBMCs, yielding at least 6 micrograms per sample. For every donor, flow cytometry on a PBMC aliquot measured the percentage of naive CD45RAhigh/CD27high T cells. The sequencing sample was made of blood. The chain employs TRBV5-1 and TRBJ2-7, with TRBD1 matching 9 junction bases. The closer fit of TRBJ2-5 to the DNA end suggests the J call may be wrong. This sequence was found in a man aged 80 or over in good health. CDR3 loop: CASSSGTGKETQYF. The DNA sequence is as follows: TGCGCCAGCAGCTCCGGGACAGGGAAAGAGACCCAGTACTTC.